Listed below are T cell receptor beta chains from one sample, sequenced in a study of T cells in Graves' hyperthyroidism and ophthalmopathy. TCRdb itself ran the multiplex PCR reads through MiXCR, one entry per CDR3 protein. The sample lists hundreds of thousands of distinct CDR3 sequences; roughly 14% were seen once. The sequencing input was blood. The receptors shown here come from a man between 18 and 35 years old with Graves' ophthalmopathy. Both conserved end residues are part of each CDR3. The D gene is left open where the match is weak. Clone size is not always given. Where it is, it says once, few, many or a class for expanded clones.

TRBV11-2	many	-	TRBJ1-2	CASSLEGGYTF	TGTGCCAGCAGCTTAGAGGGCGGCTACACCTTC
TRBV20-1	-	-	TRBJ2-2	CSATDSLNTGELFF	TGCAGTGCAACGGACAGCCTGAACACCGGGGAGCTGTTTTTT
TRBV5-1	many	-	TRBJ1-1	CASSLGGSNLGTEAFF	TGCGCCAGCAGCTTGGGGGGATCTAACTTGGGCACTGAAGCTTTCTTT
TRBV7-9	-	-	TRBJ2-5	CASSYSPAEAETQCF	TGTGCCAGCAGTTACTCGCCCGCAGAAGCAGAGACCCAGTGCTTC
TRBV7-9	many	-	TRBJ2-1	CASSLGWEIEEQFF	TGTGCCAGCAGCTTAGGGTGGGAGATCGAGGAGCAGTTCTTC
TRBV30	many	-	TRBJ2-2	CAARGLNTGELFF	TGTGCCGCAAGGGGCTTGAACACCGGGGAGCTGTTTTTT
TRBV6-2/TRBV6-3	few	-	TRBJ1-3	CASSLGGRAGNTIYF	TGTGCCAGCAGTTTAGGGGGAAGGGCTGGAAACACCATATATTTT
TRBV3-1	many	-	TRBJ2-5	CASSLKGREQETQYF	TGTGCCAGCAGCCTTAAAGGACGGGAGCAAGAGACCCAGTACTTC
TRBV2	many	TRBD2	TRBJ2-1	CASGQTSEYLSPYNEQFF	TGTGCCAGTGGTCAGACTAGCGAATACCTGTCTCCCTACAATGAGCAGTTCTTC
TRBV6-1	many	-	TRBJ1-4	CASTPGGRKNEKLFF	TGTGCCAGCACCCCCGGGGGGCGGAAAAATGAAAAACTGTTTTTT
TRBV20-1	many	TRBD1	TRBJ2-7	CSATRTGPYEQYF	TGCAGTGCTACTCGGACAGGTCCATACGAGCAGTACTTC
TRBV10-3	-	TRBD2	TRBJ2-2	CAISEWLAGVDTGELFF	TGTGCCATCAGTGAGTGGCTAGCGGGAGTAGACACCGGGGAGCTGTTTTTT
TRBV20-1	many	TRBD2	TRBJ2-3	CSARESTSGLDTQYF	TGCAGTGCTAGAGAAAGTACTAGCGGGCTCGATACGCAGTATTTT
TRBV6-1	-	-	TRBJ2-1	CASSALRGGERHEQFF	TGTGCCAGCAGTGCCCTGAGAGGGGGAGAGCGACATGAGCAGTTCTTC
TRBV12-3/TRBV12-4	many	-	TRBJ1-5	CASSFGVNQPQHF	TGTGCCAGCAGTTTTGGGGTCAATCAGCCCCAGCATTTT
TRBV20-1	-	-	TRBJ1-4	CSASGAGYNEKLFF	TGCAGTGCTAGTGGAGCAGGGTATAATGAAAAACTGTTTTTT
TRBV27	many	-	TRBJ1-2	CASSFHPSLYGYTF	TGTGCCAGCAGTTTCCATCCCTCACTGTATGGCTACACCTTC
TRBV5-1	few	-	TRBJ1-3	CASSLSATGSGNTIYF	TGCGCCAGCAGCTTGTCTGCCACCGGCTCTGGAAACACCATATATTTT
TRBV30	few	TRBD2	TRBJ2-7	CAWSLRWRGESPYEQYF	TGTGCCTGGAGTTTAAGGTGGCGGGGGGAATCCCCCTACGAGCAGTACTTC
TRBV20-1	few	-	TRBJ2-1	CSARMGLLHNEQFF	TGCAGTGCTAGAATGGGACTGCTTCACAATGAGCAGTTCTTC
TRBV20-1	-	-	TRBJ2-5	CSARDPGAGETQYF	TGCAGTGCTAGAGATCCAGGGGCAGGAGAGACCCAGTACTTC
TRBV24-1	many	-	TRBJ1-1	CATRVRARQEMNTEAFF	TGTGCCACCAGAGTCAGGGCCCGGCAAGAAATGAACACTGAAGCTTTCTTT
TRBV6-1	-	TRBD1	TRBJ1-5	CASRIGQGGQPQHF	TGTGCCAGCAGAATTGGACAGGGCGGCCAGCCCCAGCATTTT
TRBV6-1	few	-	TRBJ1-3	CASSARGGTIYF	TGTGCCAGCAGTGCCAGGGGCGGCACCATATATTTT
TRBV5-1	few	TRBD2	TRBJ2-5	CASSGIAGGQETQYF	TGCGCCAGCAGCGGAATAGCGGGGGGCCAAGAGACCCAGTACTTC
TRBV5-1	few	-	TRBJ2-1	CASSYARGPYNEQFF	TGCGCCAGCAGCTACGCTAGGGGCCCTTACAATGAGCAGTTCTTC
TRBV20-1	many	TRBD2	TRBJ2-5	CSAQKTSGSETQYF	TGCAGTGCCCAGAAGACTAGCGGGAGCGAGACCCAGTACTTC
TRBV19	-	TRBD1	TRBJ2-5	CASSMTGKAETQYF	TGTGCCAGTAGTATGACAGGGAAGGCCGAGACCCAGTACTTC
TRBV13	many	TRBD2	TRBJ2-3	CASSLPRTSGSLVASSTDTQYF	TGTGCCAGCAGCTTACCCCGGACTAGCGGGAGTCTCGTTGCGTCTAGCACAGATACGCAGTATTTT
TRBV6-1	few	-	TRBJ2-1	CASSRGTYNEQFF	TGTGCCAGCAGTAGGGGAACCTACAATGAGCAGTTCTTC
TRBV6-1	many	TRBD1	TRBJ2-7	CASIWTGDEQYF	TGTGCCAGCATATGGACAGGGGACGAGCAGTACTTC
TRBV5-1	few	-	TRBJ2-3	CASSQGGLDGADTQYF	TGTGCCAGCAGCCAGGGGGGACTAGATGGAGCGGATACGCAGTATTTT
TRBV15	many	-	TRBJ2-6	CATSRDPTGWALSGANVLTF	TGTGCCACCAGCAGAGATCCGACAGGTTGGGCTCTCTCTGGGGCCAACGTCCTGACTTTC
TRBV10-1	few	-	TRBJ2-1	CASSESKQGNGGGSFHNEQFF	TGCGCCAGCAGTGAGTCGAAACAGGGCAACGGAGGCGGGAGTTTCCACAATGAGCAGTTCTTC
TRBV7-2	-	-	TRBJ1-2	CASSFWDFSPGGYTF	TGTGCCAGCAGCTTTTGGGACTTTTCCCCCGGTGGCTACACCTTC
TRBV3-1	-	-	TRBJ1-3	CASSQEIRAGNTIYF	TGTGCCAGCAGCCAAGAGATCAGGGCTGGAAACACCATATATTTT
TRBV11-2	-	TRBD1	TRBJ1-5	CASSLGQGPRYF	TGTGCCAGCAGCTTAGGACAGGGGCCCCGGTATTTT
TRBV12-3/TRBV12-4	few	-	TRBJ1-4	CASSGTYEKLFF	TGTGCCAGCAGTGGGACATATGAAAAACTGTTTTTT
TRBV7-2	many	-	TRBJ2-7	CASAPDEQYF	TGTGCCAGTGCCCCCGACGAGCAGTACTTC
TRBV2	many	-	TRBJ2-7	CASSETGQPSYEQYF	TGTGCCAGCAGTGAAACAGGGCAACCCTCCTACGAGCAGTACTTC
TRBV28	few	-	TRBJ1-2	CASSLEIYGYTF	TGTGCCAGCAGTTTAGAGATTTATGGCTACACCTTC
TRBV7-8	many	-	TRBJ1-6	CASSLAPGPNSPLHF	TGTGCCAGCAGCTTAGCGCCGGGGCCAAATTCACCCCTCCACTTT
TRBV19	few	-	TRBJ2-7	CASSIMGGPYEQYF	TGTGCCAGTAGTATTATGGGGGGGCCCTACGAGCAGTACTTC
TRBV18	many	-	TRBJ2-3	CASSPPTDTQYF	TGTGCCAGCTCACCACCGACCGATACGCAGTATTTT
TRBV5-6	few	-	TRBJ1-1	CASSLVPGEAFF	TGTGCCAGCAGCTTGGTGCCAGGGGAAGCTTTCTTT
TRBV7-8	many	TRBD2	TRBJ2-1	CASSSPSGALYNEQFF	TGTGCCAGCAGCTCCCCTAGCGGGGCCCTCTACAATGAGCAGTTCTTC
TRBV6-1	few	-	TRBJ2-7	CASSSALNSYEQYF	TGTGCCAGCAGTTCAGCCCTAAACTCCTACGAGCAGTACTTC
TRBV6-5	many	-	TRBJ1-2	CASSYDVLYGYTF	TGTGCCAGCAGTTACGACGTACTGTATGGCTACACCTTC
TRBV7-9	few	-	TRBJ1-2	CASSWRQGIDGYTF	TGTGCCAGCAGCTGGCGGCAGGGGATAGACGGCTACACCTTC
TRBV5-1	-	TRBD1	TRBJ2-6	CASSFSGTGGAGANVLTF	TGCGCCAGCAGCTTCTCTGGGACAGGGGGCGCTGGGGCCAACGTCCTGACTTTC
TRBV2	many	TRBD1	TRBJ1-2	CASSDPLRDRGTGYTF	TGTGCCAGCAGTGACCCCCTCCGGGACAGGGGGACTGGCTACACCTTC
TRBV15	few	TRBD1	TRBJ2-7	CATSSPPRGTGVEQYF	TGTGCCACCAGCAGTCCCCCCCGGGGGACAGGGGTTGAGCAGTACTTC
TRBV29-1	-	TRBD2	TRBJ2-1	CSVEEASGRQGNEQFF	TGCAGCGTTGAAGAGGCTAGCGGGAGACAGGGGAATGAGCAGTTCTTC
TRBV30	many	TRBD1	TRBJ1-4	CAWTRQGANEKLFF	TGTGCCTGGACGAGACAGGGGGCTAATGAAAAACTGTTTTTT
TRBV20-1	many	-	TRBJ2-5	CSASTGTQYF	TGCAGTGCTAGTACCGGGACCCAGTACTTC
TRBV3-1	many	-	TRBJ2-3	CASSQQWGTGDTQYF	TGTGCCAGCAGCCAACAATGGGGGACGGGAGATACGCAGTATTTT
TRBV30	many	-	TRBJ1-6	CAWSPGRDSPLHF	TGTGCCTGGAGTCCCGGGAGGGATTCACCCCTCCACTTT